The sequence of this T cell receptor (beta chain) was determined in a study of T cells after yellow fever vaccination. Broader study findings: Primary-vaccination clones mostly resurfaced post-booster (96% CD4, 75% to 90% CD8). Overall, a small share of clonotypes was seen in both CD4 and CD8 compartments. Repertoires sorted by FACS could include abundant clonotypes that are contaminants from the bulk population.

The germline V gene has CDR1 MGHDK and CDR2 SYGVNS. The CDR3 extends over 13 amino acids. V was clipped by 1 base and J by 14 bases; unmatched bases: 7. A 5'RACE template-switching step, the method used to make TCR cDNA, added a universal primer site and UMIs. TCRdb used MiXCR to reprocess the 5' RACE reads, holding one entry per CDR3 protein. In the table there are hundreds of thousands of distinct CDR3 sequences, 15% to 20% of which are singletons. As for this clonotype: Antigen unknown.

The chain recombines TRBV25-1 with TRBJ1-4; 7 bases map to TRBD1. This sequence was found in a young man who received the YFV17D yellow fever vaccine. The sequencing here drew on PBMCs, taken before the yellow fever booster vaccination. CDR3 coding DNA: TGTGCCAGCAGTGAATGGGACAGCCATTTTCTGTTTTTT. This encodes CASSEWDSHFLFF.